Presented here are 14 T cell receptor beta chains from one specimen sequenced in a study of a mutant IDH1 vaccine in newly diagnosed glioma. These TCRs' antigens remain unknown. Regarding time point: week 35, safety follow-up. In every dose of vaccine, 300 ug of mutant IDH1 20-mer peptide was given alongside topical imiquimod. The assay was immunoSEQ multiplex PCR, and TCRdb's table has in-frame clones only and misses some. This sample carries approximately 47,000 clones, approximately 90% of them seen once, and the ten largest clones take under 7.5%. The sequencing used PBMCs, collected from a glioma patient whose treatment included an IDH1 peptide vaccine. Receptor source: a woman aged 40 to 50 with glioma.

The gene calls are TRBV4-1 and TRBJ1-2; no clear D. The CDR3 sequence is 14 residues long. The germline V gene encodes CDR1 MGHRA and CDR2 YSYEKL. Trimming removed 0 bases from V and 3 bases from J, with 8 bases in between. This CDR3 is CASSQEYKHYGYTF. CDR3 in DNA: TGCGCCAGCAGCCAAGAGTACAAACACTATGGCTACACCTTC.

This clone was picked up one time. V usage is TRBV7-2 and J usage is TRBJ2-1, with D possibly matching TRBD2 (5 bases). Germline-derived CDR1 and CDR2 are SGHTA and FQGNSA. The CDR3 spans 14 residues. The V end was cut by 1 base, the J end by 12 bases, with 16 bases between. CDR3: CASSLGLEGMGQFF. CDR3 DNA sequence: TGTGCCAGCAGCTTAGGGCTAGAGGGCATGGGGCAGTTCTTC. Filled out from reference TRBV7-2 and TRBJ2-1, the complete variable domain reads GAGVSQSPSNKVTEKGKDVELRCDPISGHTALYWYRQSLGQGLEFLIYFQGNSAPDKSGLPSDRFSAERTGGSVSTLTIQRTQQEDSAVYLCASSLGLEGMGQFFGPGTRLTVL.

The V and J genes are TRBV10-2 and TRBJ2-7; possibly TRBD2 for D (5 bases). V was cut by 0 bases and J by 3 bases, with 12 bases left in between. CDR3 length equals 15 residues. CDR1 WSHSY and CDR2 SAAADI come from the germline V gene. The CDR3 protein is CASSESGAEYYEQYF. In DNA form, the CDR3 reads TGCGCCAGCAGTGAGTCAGGAGCGGAGTACTACGAGCAGTACTTC.

This chain connects TRBV6-5 to TRBJ1-6; D ambiguous. This CDR3 region has 12 residues. Trimming shortened V by 6 bases and J by 9 bases, and 9 bases separated the two germline ends. Looked up from germline, CDR1 is MNHEY and CDR2 is SVGAGI. Here the CDR3 reads CASSLRFSPLHF. For the CDR3, the DNA is TGTGCCAGCAGCCTTCGGTTTTCACCCCTCCACTTT.

This clone is a singleton in its sample. This sequence joins TRBV29-1 and TRBJ1-2; no clear D gene. CDR3 size: 14 residues. Germline CDR1 is SQVTM and CDR2 is ANQGSEA. Between the trimmed V and J ends, which lost 2 bases and 5 bases, there was a span of 15 bases. This CDR3 reads CSVEHRTVLYGYTF. The CDR3 DNA sequence: TGCAGCGTTGAACACCGCACAGTCCTATATGGCTACACCTTC. The variable domain in full, completed from reference TRBV29-1 and TRBJ1-2, reads SAVISQKPSRDICQRGTSLTIQCQVDSQVTMMFWYRQQPGQSLTLIATANQGSEATYESGFVIDKFPISRPNLTFSTLTVSNMSPEDSSIYLCSVEHRTVLYGYTFGSGTRLTVV.

Here the CDR3 reads CASSLAGTSASYEQYF. Written as DNA, the CDR3 is TGCGCCAGCAGCTTGGCAGGGACTAGCGCCTCCTACGAGCAGTACTTC. V is TRBV5-1 and J is TRBJ2-7; the match to TRBD2 covers 10 bases. The CDR3 has 16 residues. V shed 0 bases and J 0 bases; nucleotides not matched to a gene: 3. Germline CDR1 SGHRS, CDR2 YFSETQ.

The chain combines TRBV11-2 with TRBJ2-5; 13 positions agree with TRBD2. CDR1 is SGHAT, CDR2 FQNNGV, per germline. The CDR3 contains 14 residues. Trimming took 5 bases from V and 5 from J; bases not matched to a gene: 2. The CDR3 here is CASSLGLAGETQYF. The CDR3 DNA reads as TGTGCCAGCAGCCTGGGACTAGCGGGGGAGACCCAGTACTTC.

The V and J genes are TRBV5-1 and TRBJ2-7; D ambiguous. V was clipped by 0 bases and J by 0 bases, with 10 bases between them. The CDR3 has 15 residues. Germline lookup yields CDR1 SGHRS and CDR2 YFSETQ. The CDR3 sequence is CASSLASSGSYEQYF. The CDR3 bases are TGCGCCAGCAGCTTGGCTTCGTCCGGCTCCTACGAGCAGTACTTC.

This chain joins TRBV7-2 and TRBJ2-6; D call uncertain. The CDR3 loop spans 19 amino acids. V was shortened by 2 bases and J by 0 bases, with 17 bases between the two germline ends. In germline, CDR1 is SGHTA, CDR2 FQGNSA. The CDR3: CASSLRPRLQSSGANVLTF. Written as DNA, the CDR3 is TGTGCCAGCAGCTTACGGCCCCGACTCCAGAGCTCTGGGGCCAACGTCCTGACTTTC.

In the case of this clone: This same CDR3 is encoded by further DNA sequences in the sample. The V gene is TRBV7-8, the J gene TRBJ1-1; D may be TRBD1 (6 bases). Germline V CDR1 and CDR2: SGHVS, FQNEAQ. V lost 1 base and J 1 base, leaving 7 bases between the germline ends. This CDR3 region has 14 residues. The CDR3 loop reads CASSLVGGNTEAFF. Written as DNA, the CDR3 is TGTGCCAGCAGCTTAGTAGGGGGGAACACTGAAGCTTTCTTT.

The V and J genes are TRBV7-9 and TRBJ2-1, with 8 bases fitting TRBD2. In germline, CDR1 is SEHNR, CDR2 FQNEAQ (reference sequence). The CDR3 sequence is 15 residues long. J gave up 4 bases and V 5 bases, and 7 bases lay outside the gene matches. The CDR3 nucleotides read TGTGCCAGCAGCAAAAGCGGGAGTGGATACAATGAGCAGTTCTTC. Amino acids: CASSKSGSGYNEQFF.

This chain joins TRBV5-6 and TRBJ2-7; 10 positions match TRBD1. Germline CDR1 SGHDT, CDR2 YYEEEE. This CDR3 spans 15 amino acids. V dropped 4 bases and J dropped 6; count of bases not matched to a gene: 10. This CDR3 is CASSLAGTGEREQYF. In DNA, the CDR3 is TGTGCCAGCAGCCTCGCCGGGACAGGGGAGCGCGAGCAGTACTTC. The full variable domain, in which reference TRBV5-6 and TRBJ2-7 provide the parts outside the CDR3, is DAGVTQSPTHLIKTRGQQVTLRCSPKSGHDTVSWYQQALGQGPQFIFQYYEEEERQRGNFPDRFSGHQFPNYSSELNVNALLLGDSALYLCASSLAGTGEREQYFGPGTRLTVT.

V usage is TRBV10-3 and J usage is TRBJ1-4; D is possibly TRBD1 (5 bases). With 3 bases removed from V and 12 bases from J, the gap between germline ends came to 20 bases. The CDR3 spans 15 residues. Germline V gives CDR1 ENHRY, CDR2 SYGVKD. The CDR3 bases are TGTGCCATCAGTGAAAGGGGTCCCTATTTGCAGGAACTGTTTTTT. This codes for CAISERGPYLQELFF.

This clone was observed once. The chain couples TRBV7-2 to TRBJ1-2; 9 bases line up with TRBD1. This CDR3 is 14 amino acids long. Trimming removed 5 bases from V and 3 bases from J; junction bases left unmatched: 4. Germline lookup yields CDR1 SGHTA and CDR2 FQGNSA. The DNA of the CDR3 is TGTGCCAGCAGCCCGGACAGGGGTCACTATGGCTACACCTTC. It is translated as CASSPDRGHYGYTF.